Sequencing of this T cell receptor (beta chain) was carried out in a study of T cell responses to AZD1222 COVID-19 vaccine. Points from the study as a whole: Sampling that yielded the repertoires occurred only after the peak T cell response.

Notes on this clone: Its antigen is not known.

Germline lookup yields CDR1 SGHDN and CDR2 FVKESK. CDR3 length equals 15 residues. After removal of 1 base from V and 6 bases from J, the junction contained 5 bases not matched to a gene. Libraries were prepared by immunoSEQ multiplex PCR; TCRdb keeps only in-frame clonotypes and omits some of them. The repertoire has 150,000 or so clones, 90% to 95% of them found once; the top ten carry 1.1%. This clonotype was obtained from an adult who received the AZD1222 COVID-19 vaccine. The rearrangement joins TRBV14 to TRBJ2-1, with 8 nucleotides matching TRBD1. Source: peripheral blood, taken 28 days after the second AZD1222 dose. CDR3 DNA: TGTGCCAGCAGCCAAGGACAGGGGCTAGGCAATGAGCAGTTCTTC. Amino acid sequence: CASSQGQGLGNEQFF.